This T cell receptor beta chain was identified in a study of control samples from healthy donors and cancer patients (dated by TCRdb to 2020 to 2021). On this clone itself: Its target antigen remains unknown. No much larger clonotype is one base removed from it; base qualities were not supplied.

Library prep was done by the immunoSEQ multiplex PCR assay. TCRdb obtained this table from immuneACCESS and retained in-frame rearrangements with V and J assigned. These tables miss some clones; where compared with another copy, unresolved V genes account for less than half of the shortfall, and the remainder is unexplained. The sample has 130,000 to 150,000 clones on record, just under 95% of them singletons. The ten largest account for around 11% of the sample. The V end loses 3 bases and the J end loses 7 bases, and a stretch of 7 bases separates them. As encoded in the germline V gene (reference sequence), CDR1 is DFQATT while CDR2 is SNEGSKA. Inclusive of the bounding cysteine and phenylalanine, the CDR3 is 11 residues long. The entry retains the CDR3 DNA only, 33 bases that are in frame from base 1.

The material sequenced was blood. The clonotype originates from a man under 40 in good health. The chain links TRBV20-1 with TRBJ1-3, with the D segment identity uncertain. The sequenced DNA is TGCAGTGCTAGTCTTTGGAACACCATATATTTT. Its product reads: CSASLWNTIYF.